The 9 T cell receptor beta chains given below trace back to one sample, sequenced in a study of blood T cell repertoires in COVID-19. Method: immunoSEQ multiplex PCR; TCRdb's copy keeps in-frame clones and lacks some. The profile shows about 150,000 clones, 65% to 90% of them singletons. Sequencing used peripheral blood. The receptor set was obtained from a woman between 50 and 59 years old in a cohort sampled during active or convalescent COVID-19.

The V gene is TRBV13, the J gene TRBJ1-6, with D tentatively TRBD1 (5 bases). The CDR3 loop spans 16 amino acids. Germline-derived CDR1 and CDR2 are PRHDT and FYEKMQ (reference sequence). V gave up 1 base and J gave up 6 bases, with 13 bases separating them. The CDR3 reads CASSLDKGLGNSPLHF. CDR3 coding DNA: TGTGCCAGCAGCTTAGATAAGGGACTAGGTAATTCACCCCTCCACTTT.

The chain is built from TRBV5-6 and TRBJ2-1; TRBD1 agrees at 9 bases. Per germline, CDR1 SGHDT and CDR2 YYEEEE. The CDR3 spans 16 residues. The V gene end was trimmed by 0 bases and the J gene end by 4 bases; junction bases not matched to a gene: 5. The CDR3 coding sequence is TGTGCCAGCAGCTTGGGTAGGACAGGGGCGTACAATGAGCAGTTCTTC. Its protein is CASSLGRTGAYNEQFF.

This clone was seen once. The rearrangement uses TRBV7-2 and TRBJ2-7; 11 bases agree with TRBD1. Trimming at V came to 8 bases and at J to 3 bases, leaving 6 bases not matched to a gene. Germline V lookup: CDR1 SGHTA, CDR2 FQGNSA. The CDR3 has 14 amino acids. The CDR3 coding sequence is TGTGCCAGCCGACGGGACAGGGGGGTCTACGAGCAGTACTTC. Amino acids: CASRRDRGVYEQYF.

The chain couples TRBV6-4 to TRBJ1-1, with D tentatively TRBD1 (6 bases). The CDR3 is 14 amino acids. The ends were cut back, 3 bases at V and 4 bases at J, with 12 bases in the middle. Per germline, CDR1 MRHNA and CDR2 SNTAGT. CDR3 sequence: CASSESGRGTEAFF. The CDR3 nucleotides read TGTGCCAGCAGTGAGTCGGGCAGGGGCACTGAAGCTTTCTTT.

The CDR3 loop reads CASSLITSGSETQYF. CDR3 bases: TGTGCCAGCAGCTTGATTACGAGCGGGAGCGAGACCCAGTACTTC. J is TRBJ2-5 and V is TRBV7-2; 8 bases align to TRBD2. V was pared by 3 bases and J by 5 bases, with 8 bases of the junction left unmatched. CDR1 and CDR2 from the germline V gene are SGHTA and FQGNSA. The CDR3 is 15 amino acids.

V and J are TRBV5-5 and TRBJ1-2; 8 bases agree with TRBD1. Germline V gives CDR1 SGHKS, CDR2 YYEKEE (reference sequence). Germline trimming cut 2 bases from V and 7 bases from J; bases unmatched to any gene: 13. The CDR3 sequence is 16 residues long. The CDR3 is CASSFGRTGNWFGYTF. In DNA form, the CDR3 reads TGTGCCAGCAGCTTTGGAAGGACAGGGAATTGGTTTGGCTACACCTTC.

The V and J genes are TRBV7-2 and TRBJ2-7, with TRBD2 matching 8 bases. This CDR3 region has 17 residues. Germline assignment: CDR1 SGHTA and CDR2 FQGNSA. The V segment lost 4 bases and the J segment 0 bases; nucleotides outside the gene matches: 11. CDR3 in amino acids: CASSSARIGGASYEQYF. The CDR3 nucleotides are TGTGCCAGCAGCTCCGCTCGGATCGGGGGGGCCTCCTACGAGCAGTACTTC.

The V and J genes are TRBV11-3 and TRBJ2-1; a possible D gene is TRBD1 (6 bases). Germline values: CDR1 SGHNT, CDR2 YENEEA. V was clipped by 5 bases and J by 3 bases, with 14 bases between them. This CDR3 spans 15 amino acids. Here the CDR3 reads CASSPQGRFYNEQFF. In DNA, the CDR3 is TGTGCCAGCAGCCCACAGGGAAGGTTCTACAATGAGCAGTTCTTC.

This chain connects TRBV4-1 to TRBJ2-1; 7 bases match TRBD2. J lost 1 base, V lost 0 bases, and 6 bases had no gene match. The CDR3 is made up of 17 amino acids. CDR1 is MGHRA and CDR2 is YSYEKL in the germline V gene. The CDR3, as DNA: TGCGCCAGCAGCCAAGATTTTGGCGGGGGTTCCTACAATGAGCAGTTCTTC. This encodes CASSQDFGGGSYNEQFF.